This T cell receptor (beta chain) was recorded in a study of T cells in Graves' hyperthyroidism and ophthalmopathy. This clonotype was seen ten or more times. Its antigen is not identified. Whole-study results and caveats: In blood, most of the thyroid clonotypes expanded above 0.001 were also present. Median prediction lead before ophthalmopathy onset was 5 to 7.5 months with the model.

Each ophthalmopathy patient scored at least 3 on the Clinical Activity Score and at least 4 on NOSPECS grade, with duration under 3 months. Regions amplified from RNA transcripts were the TCR beta CDR3 regions. HTBI primers drove first-round RT-PCR of the TCR CDR3. One entry per CDR3 protein, called by TCRdb with MiXCR from the multiplex PCR reads. The table has more than 500,000 distinct CDR3 sequences, more than 15% seen once. Trimming removed 3 bases from V and 1 base from J, with 15 bases in between. The CDR3 is made up of 16 amino acids. This receptor was identified in a young woman with Graves' ophthalmopathy. The chain recombines TRBV12-3 or TRBV12-4 with TRBJ1-2, with D possibly being TRBD1 (6 bases). Sequencing input: blood. The DNA of the CDR3 is TGTGCCAGCAGTTTTTTTGGGGGCGCGTTTAACTATGGCTACACCTTC. Translation gives CASSFFGGAFNYGYTF.